This T cell receptor beta chain came from a study of identical twins. Notes on the study in general: In drawing conclusions, the study used cross-sectional statistical analysis and did not follow the same donors.

This clonotype showed up many times. Its antigen is still unknown. It was template switching that added a universal primer site, and there were unique molecular identifiers on the cDNA. TCRdb reprocessed the 5' RACE reads with MiXCR, giving one entry per CDR3 protein. The sample includes a few hundred thousand distinct CDR3 sequences, around a tenth of them seen just once. J was trimmed by 0 bases and V by 1 base; bases with no gene match: 0. Germline CDR1 reads SGHAT; CDR2 reads FQNNGV. The CDR3 consists of 16 residues. The sample was also linked to a second study, of yellow fever vaccine responses in identical twins.

The sequence came from a young woman in good health. V usage is TRBV11-2 and J usage is TRBJ2-1; 10 bases match TRBD2. Material for sequencing was PBMCs. In nucleotides, the CDR3 is TGTGCCAGCAGCTTAGCTAGCGGGAGCTCCTACAATGAGCAGTTCTTC. This encodes CASSLASGSSYNEQFF.